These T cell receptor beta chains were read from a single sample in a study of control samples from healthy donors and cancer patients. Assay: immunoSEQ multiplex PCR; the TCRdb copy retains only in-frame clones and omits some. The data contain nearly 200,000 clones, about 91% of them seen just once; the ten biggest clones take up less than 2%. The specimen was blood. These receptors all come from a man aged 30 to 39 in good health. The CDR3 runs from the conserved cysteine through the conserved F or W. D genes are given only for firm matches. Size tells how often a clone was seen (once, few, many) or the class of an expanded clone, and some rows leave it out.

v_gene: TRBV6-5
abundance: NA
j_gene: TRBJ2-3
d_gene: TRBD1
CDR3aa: CASSQRDRVTDTQYF
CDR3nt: TGTGCCAGCAGCCAGCGAGACAGGGTTACAGATACGCAGTATTTT

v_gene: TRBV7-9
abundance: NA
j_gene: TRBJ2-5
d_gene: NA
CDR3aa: CASSLGNSLWRETQYF
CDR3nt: TGTGCCAGCAGCTTAGGAAACAGCTTATGGCGCGAGACCCAGTACTTC

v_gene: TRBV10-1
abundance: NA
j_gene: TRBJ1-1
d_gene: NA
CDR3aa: CASSTAQGTTEAFF
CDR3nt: TGCGCCAGCAGCACCGCTCAGGGGACCACGGAAGCTTTCTTT

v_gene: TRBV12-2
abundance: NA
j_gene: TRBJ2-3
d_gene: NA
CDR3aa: CASRLLGAGAGSLYTQYF
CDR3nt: TGTGCAAGTCGCCTTCTAGGGGCAGGTGCAGGGTCTTTGTATACGCAGTATTTT

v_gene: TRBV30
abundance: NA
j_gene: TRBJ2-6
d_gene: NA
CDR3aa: CAWATGANVLTF
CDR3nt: TGTGCCTGGGCTACTGGGGCCAACGTCCTGACTTTC

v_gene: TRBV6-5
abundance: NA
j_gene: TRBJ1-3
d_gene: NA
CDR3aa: CASSSDRQRGNTIYF
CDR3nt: TGTGCCAGCAGTTCTGACAGACAAAGAGGAAACACCATATATTTT

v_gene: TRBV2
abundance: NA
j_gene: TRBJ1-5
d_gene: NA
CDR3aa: CASSEALANSEAQHF
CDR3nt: TGTGCCAGCAGTGAAGCCTTGGCGAACAGTGAAGCCCAGCATTTT

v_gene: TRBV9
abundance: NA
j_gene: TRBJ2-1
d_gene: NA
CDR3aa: CASSVVGGSNEQFF
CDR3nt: TGTGCCAGCAGCGTAGTTGGGGGGAGCAATGAGCAGTTCTTC

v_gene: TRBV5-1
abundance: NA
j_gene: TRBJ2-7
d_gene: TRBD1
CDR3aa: CASSGGTGGSGEQYF
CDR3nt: TGCGCCAGCAGCGGCGGGACAGGGGGCTCGGGAGAGCAGTACTTC

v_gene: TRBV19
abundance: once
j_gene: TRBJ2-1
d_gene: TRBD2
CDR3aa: CASSIENLAGSHNEQFF
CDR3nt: TGTGCCAGTAGTATAGAAAATCTAGCGGGGTCCCACAATGAGCAGTTCTTC

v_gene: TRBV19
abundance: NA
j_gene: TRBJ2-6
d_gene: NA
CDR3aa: CASSTRVSGANVLTF
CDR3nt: TGTGCCAGTAGTACCAGGGTCTCTGGGGCCAACGTCCTGACTTTC

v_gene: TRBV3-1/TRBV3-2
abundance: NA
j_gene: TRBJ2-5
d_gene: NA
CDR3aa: CASSQDLQGNQETQYF
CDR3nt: TGTGCCAGCAGCCAAGATTTACAGGGCAACCAAGAGACCCAGTACTTC

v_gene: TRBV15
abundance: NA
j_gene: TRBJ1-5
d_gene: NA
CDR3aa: CATSRDKGRQQPQHF
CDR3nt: TGTGCCACCAGCAGAGATAAGGGCCGACAACAGCCCCAGCATTTT

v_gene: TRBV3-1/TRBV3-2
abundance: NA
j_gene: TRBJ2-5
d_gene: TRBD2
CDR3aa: CASSTGTSDQETQYF
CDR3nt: TGTGCCAGCAGCACGGGGACTAGCGACCAAGAGACCCAGTACTTC

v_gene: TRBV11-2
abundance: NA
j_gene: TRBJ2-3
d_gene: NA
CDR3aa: CASSLGDTQYF
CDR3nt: TGTGCCAGCAGCTTAGGCGATACGCAGTATTTT

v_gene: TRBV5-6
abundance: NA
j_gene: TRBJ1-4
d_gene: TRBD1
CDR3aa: CASSLNIRDRGRTNEKLFF
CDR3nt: TGTGCCAGCAGCCTGAACATCCGGGACAGAGGGAGAACTAATGAAAAACTGTTTTTT

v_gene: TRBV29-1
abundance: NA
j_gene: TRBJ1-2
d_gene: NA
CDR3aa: CSVERDIRFKNYGYTF
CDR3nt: TGCAGCGTTGAAAGGGACATTAGGTTCAAAAACTATGGCTACACCTTC

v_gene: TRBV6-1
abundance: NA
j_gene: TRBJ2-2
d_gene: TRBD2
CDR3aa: CASSERTSGGPTGELFF
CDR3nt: TGTGCCAGCAGTGAAAGAACTAGCGGGGGGCCCACCGGGGAGCTGTTTTTT

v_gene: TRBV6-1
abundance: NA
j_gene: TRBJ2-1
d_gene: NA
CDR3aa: CASSEYQSSYNEQFF
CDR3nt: TGTGCCAGCAGTGAATACCAGAGCTCCTACAATGAGCAGTTCTTC

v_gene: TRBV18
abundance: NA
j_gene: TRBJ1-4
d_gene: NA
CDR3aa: CASSGQLNEKLFF
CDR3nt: TGTGCCAGCTCAGGGCAGCTCAATGAAAAACTGTTTTTT